The T cell receptor beta chain described here comes from a study of shared clonotypes between healthy human individuals. TCRdb keeps only in-frame clones here, not all; method: immunoSEQ multiplex PCR. The repertoire holds hundreds of thousands of clones, with 97% as singletons. With 6 bases removed from V and 3 bases from J, the gap between germline ends came to 21 bases. CDR1 and CDR2 from the germline V gene are SQVTM and ANQGSEA. The CDR3 has 16 amino acids. The sequence was obtained from a woman in her twenties or thirties in good health. The sequencing input was naive CD4+ T cells sorted from blood. Documented subset: CD45RA+ positively selected. The chain employs TRBV29-1 and TRBJ2-1; D might be TRBD1 (6 bases). The CDR3 nucleotides read TGCAGCGTGGGACAAGGGCGAAACACCAACTACAATGAGCAGTTCTTC. This sequence encodes CSVGQGRNTNYNEQFF.